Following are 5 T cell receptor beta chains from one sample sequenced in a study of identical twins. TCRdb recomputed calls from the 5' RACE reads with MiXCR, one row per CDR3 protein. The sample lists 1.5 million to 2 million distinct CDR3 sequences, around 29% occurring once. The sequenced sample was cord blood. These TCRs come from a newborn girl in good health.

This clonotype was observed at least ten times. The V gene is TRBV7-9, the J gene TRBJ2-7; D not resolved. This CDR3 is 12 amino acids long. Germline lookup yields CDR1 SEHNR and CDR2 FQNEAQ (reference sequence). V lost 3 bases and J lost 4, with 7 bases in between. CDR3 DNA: TGTGCCAGCAGCTTTAGGGAATACGAGCAGTACTTC. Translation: CASSFREYEQYF. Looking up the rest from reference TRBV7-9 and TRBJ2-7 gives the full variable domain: DTGVSQNPRHKITKRGQNVTFRCDPISEHNRLYWYRQTLGQGPEFLTYFQNEAQLEKSRLLSDRFSAERPKGSFSTLEIQRTEQGDSAMYLCASSFREYEQYFGPGTRLTVT.

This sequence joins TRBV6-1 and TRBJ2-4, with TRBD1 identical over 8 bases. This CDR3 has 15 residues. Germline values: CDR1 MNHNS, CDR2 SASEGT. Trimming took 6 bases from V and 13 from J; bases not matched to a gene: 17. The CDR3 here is CASSPPRGLYNEQYF. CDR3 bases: TGTGCCAGCAGCCCCCCCAGGGGGCTGTACAATGAGCAGTACTTC.

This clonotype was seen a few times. The CDR3 sequence: CASSLTGGLSYNEQFF. CDR3 nucleotides: TGTGCCAGCAGCTTAACCGGCGGCCTCTCCTACAATGAGCAGTTCTTC. The chain has TRBV7-2 and TRBJ2-1; no reliable D call. The germline V gene encodes CDR1 SGHTA and CDR2 FQGNSA. The CDR3 has 16 amino acids. V was trimmed by 2 bases and J by 0 bases, leaving 11 bases between them.

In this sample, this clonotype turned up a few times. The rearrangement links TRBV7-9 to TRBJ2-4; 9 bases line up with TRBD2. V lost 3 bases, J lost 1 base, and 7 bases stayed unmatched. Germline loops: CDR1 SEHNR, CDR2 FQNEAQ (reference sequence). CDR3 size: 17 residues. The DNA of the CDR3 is TGTGCCAGCAGCTTTCCTTCCCTAGCGGGGGCCAAAAACATTCAGTACTTC. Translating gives CASSFPSLAGAKNIQYF.

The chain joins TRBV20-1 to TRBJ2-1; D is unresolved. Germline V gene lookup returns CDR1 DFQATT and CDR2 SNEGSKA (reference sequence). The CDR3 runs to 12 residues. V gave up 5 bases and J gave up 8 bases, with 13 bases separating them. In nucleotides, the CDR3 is TGCAGTGCTCGGGCAGGAGTATATGAGCAGTTCTTC. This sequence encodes CSARAGVYEQFF.